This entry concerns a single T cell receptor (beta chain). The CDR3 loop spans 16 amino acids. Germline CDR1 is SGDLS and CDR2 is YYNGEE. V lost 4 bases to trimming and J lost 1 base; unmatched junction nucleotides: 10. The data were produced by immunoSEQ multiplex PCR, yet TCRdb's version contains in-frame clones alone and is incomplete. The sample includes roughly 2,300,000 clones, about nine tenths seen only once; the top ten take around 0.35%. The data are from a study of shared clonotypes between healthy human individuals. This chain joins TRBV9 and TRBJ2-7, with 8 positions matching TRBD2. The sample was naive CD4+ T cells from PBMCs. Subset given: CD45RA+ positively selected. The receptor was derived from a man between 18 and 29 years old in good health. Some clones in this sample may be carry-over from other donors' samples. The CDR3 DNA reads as TGTGCCAGCAGCCTCACAGCGGGAGAGCTTTCCTACGAGCAGTACTTC. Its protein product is CASSLTAGELSYEQYF.